The source of this T cell receptor beta chain is a study of blood T cell repertoires in COVID-19. Cohort assignment relied on participant-reported clinical history. Within 2 weeks of study entry, exposed participants had contacted a PCR-confirmed or clinician-diagnosed COVID-19 case. The germline V gene encodes CDR1 MNHEY and CDR2 SMNVEV (reference sequence). The CDR3 length is 12 residues. V was trimmed by 9 bases and J by 6 bases, leaving 12 bases between them. Method: immunoSEQ multiplex PCR; TCRdb's copy keeps in-frame clones and lacks some. Altogether some 300,000 clones are present, under 90% being singletons, with the ten largest covering roughly 2.9%. Only one count was recorded for this clone.

This rearrangement joins TRBV27 to TRBJ1-5; D is unclear. The source material was PBMCs or T cells enriched from blood (not recorded which). The TCR sequence derives from a woman aged 45 to 65 who had been exposed to COVID-19. CDR3 residues: CASGEVGQPQHF. CDR3 nucleotides: TGTGCCAGTGGTGAGGTTGGTCAGCCCCAGCATTTT.